This TCR beta chain derives from a study of spatial heterogeneity in lung cancer. Every TCR cDNA molecule bore its own unique molecular identifier. One entry per CDR3 protein, called by TCRdb with MiXCR from the 5' RACE reads. The sample consists of around 110,000 distinct CDR3 sequences, roughly an eighth of them appearing once. Study conclusions and caveats: Compared with follow-up, resection was when ubiquitous expanded tumor TCRs appeared in blood more.

Many counts were recorded for this clonotype. Its antigen is not known. Time point: blood at routine non-recurrence follow-up after resection. Frozen PBMC, nontumor lung or tumor provided whole RNA, which was sequenced unsorted. This material consisted of PBMCs, taken at follow-up. This clonotype was obtained from a male donor with early-stage non-small cell lung cancer.

The CDR3 nucleotides read TGTGCCAGTAGTATCGCGGGATTGCGGCTTAATGAAAAACTGTTTTTT. Protein: CASSIAGLRLNEKLFF. The chain carries TRBV19 and TRBJ1-4, with D uncertain. Germline assignment: CDR1 LNHDA and CDR2 SQIVND (reference sequence). The CDR3 consists of 16 residues. Trimming pared 3 bases from V and 4 bases from J, leaving 15 bases between. The variable domain in full, completed from reference TRBV19 and TRBJ1-4, reads DGGITQSPKYLFRKEGQNVTLSCEQNLNHDAMYWYRQDPGQGLRLIYYSQIVNDFQKGDIAEGYSVSREKKESFPLTVTSAQKNPTAFYLCASSIAGLRLNEKLFFGSGTQLSVL.